This TCR beta chain was sequenced for a study of T cell responses to AZD1222 COVID-19 vaccine. The repertoire was sequenced with immunoSEQ multiplex PCR; TCRdb's copy has only in-frame clones and lacks some. The table has approximately 120,000 clones, roughly 87% seen once; the top ten hold roughly 13%. Per germline, CDR1 SGHDT and CDR2 YYEEEE. CDR3 length: 14 residues. The V gene lost 4 bases and the J gene lost 4 bases, with 14 bases spanning the gap. This receptor was identified in an adult in good health. The chain joins TRBV5-6 to TRBJ1-1, with D perhaps matching TRBD1 (5 bases). The sample was peripheral blood, taken on day 0 of MenACWY control vaccination. The CDR3: CASSRGTPGTEAFF. DNA of the CDR3: TGTGCCAGCAGCAGGGGCACCCCCGGCACTGAAGCTTTCTTT.